The clone carrying this T cell receptor (beta chain) was found many times. Its cognate antigen is unknown. The data were taken from a study of early T cells in non-severe SARS-CoV-2 infection. Background on the study: Unsorted whole-blood RNA was sequenced in bulk, leaving chains unpaired.

Unique molecular identifier tags were affixed to discrete cDNA molecules. TCRdb redid the calling of the 5' RACE reads with MiXCR, one entry per CDR3 protein. Of 25,000 to 30,000 distinct CDR3 sequences in the sample, approximately 5.3% are singletons; the top ten hold around 5.2%. Study findings and constraints: Sequences matched to VDJdb favored anti-spike CD8 responses, while private and CD4 specificities were missed.

Trimming at V came to 5 bases and at J to 7 bases, leaving 5 bases not matched to a gene. Germline V gives CDR1 MNHEY, CDR2 SMNVEV (reference sequence). The CDR3 runs 13 residues. The chain uses TRBV27 and TRBJ1-5; 7 nucleotides match TRBD1. Sequencing was done on a sample of whole blood. This clonotype was sampled from an adult who was a healthcare worker with PCR-confirmed SARS-CoV-2 infection or an uninfected control (not recorded which). The chain's CDR3 is CASSRQGGQPQHF. For the CDR3, the DNA is TGTGCCAGCAGTAGACAGGGAGGACAGCCCCAGCATTTT.